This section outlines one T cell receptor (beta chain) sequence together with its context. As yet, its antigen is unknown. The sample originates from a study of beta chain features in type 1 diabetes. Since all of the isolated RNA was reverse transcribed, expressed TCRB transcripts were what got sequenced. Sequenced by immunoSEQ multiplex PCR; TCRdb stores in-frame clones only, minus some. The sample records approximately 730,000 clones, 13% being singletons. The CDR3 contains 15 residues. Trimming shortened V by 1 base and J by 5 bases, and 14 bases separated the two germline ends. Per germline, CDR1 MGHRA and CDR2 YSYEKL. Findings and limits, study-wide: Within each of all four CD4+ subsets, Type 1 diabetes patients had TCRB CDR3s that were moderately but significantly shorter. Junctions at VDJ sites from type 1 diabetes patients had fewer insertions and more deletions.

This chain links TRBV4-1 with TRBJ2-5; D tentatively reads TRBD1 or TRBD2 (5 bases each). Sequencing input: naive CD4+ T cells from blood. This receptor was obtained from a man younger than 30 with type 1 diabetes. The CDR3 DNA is TGCGCCAGCAGCCAAGGATCAGGGACGACCGAGACCCAGTACTTC. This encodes CASSQGSGTTETQYF.